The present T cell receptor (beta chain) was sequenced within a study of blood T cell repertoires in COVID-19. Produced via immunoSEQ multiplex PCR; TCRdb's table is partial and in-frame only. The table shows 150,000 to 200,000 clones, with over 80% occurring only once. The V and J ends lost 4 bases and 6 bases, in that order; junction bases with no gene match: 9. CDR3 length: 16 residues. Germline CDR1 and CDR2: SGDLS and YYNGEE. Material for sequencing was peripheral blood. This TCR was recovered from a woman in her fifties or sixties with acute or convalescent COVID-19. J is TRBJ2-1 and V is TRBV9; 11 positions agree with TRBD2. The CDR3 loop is CASSPPSGGTPNEQFF. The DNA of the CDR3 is TGTGCCAGCAGCCCCCCTAGCGGGGGGACCCCCAATGAGCAGTTCTTC.